These T cell receptor beta chains were read from a single sample in a study of blood T cells in healthy people across ages. MiXCR, applied by TCRdb to the 5' RACE reads, yields one record per CDR3 protein. The sample has hundreds of thousands of distinct CDR3 sequences, roughly 40% seen once. The sample was blood. The receptors were gathered from a man younger than 35 in good health. Each CDR3 is given with its conserved first and last residue. Each record gives: clone size, V gene, D gene, J gene, CDR3 DNA, CDR3 protein. D genes are given only for firm matches. Only part of the rows carry a size: once, few, many, or a class if the clone is expanded.

few	TRBV10-3	TRBD1	TRBJ2-2	TGTGCCATCAGTGAGCGACAGGGGGCCGCCGGGGAGCTGTTTTTT	CAISERQGAAGELFF
-	TRBV5-1	-	TRBJ1-1	TGCGCCAGCAGCTTGGACCCATGGAACACTGAAGCTTTCTTT	CASSLDPWNTEAFF
-	TRBV7-2	TRBD1	TRBJ1-1	TGTGCCAGCAGCGACAGGGGTTGGGGCACTGAAGCTTTCTTT	CASSDRGWGTEAFF
few	TRBV7-2	-	TRBJ2-3	TGTGCCAGCAGCTTAGCGGGGAATACGCAGTATTTT	CASSLAGNTQYF
many	TRBV29-1	-	TRBJ2-3	TGCAGCGCTGAGGGGGGAGATACGCAGTATTTT	CSAEGGDTQYF
few	TRBV7-2	TRBD1	TRBJ1-5	TGTGCCAGCAGCCCAGGGACAGGGGTCAATCAGCCCCAGCATTTT	CASSPGTGVNQPQHF
-	TRBV7-6	-	TRBJ1-4	TGTGCCAGCAGCTTGGGGAACGGAGGGAATGAAAAACTGTTTTTT	CASSLGNGGNEKLFF
few	TRBV11-2	TRBD2	TRBJ2-5	TGTGCCAGCAGCTTACTAGCGGGGGGCCTATTACAAGAGACCCAGTACTTC	CASSLLAGGLLQETQYF
many	TRBV7-2	-	TRBJ1-2	TGTGCCAGCAGCTTAGTGACCTCTTATGGCTACACCTTC	CASSLVTSYGYTF
-	TRBV11-1	-	TRBJ1-1	TGTGCCAGCAGCCCTGGGGACCTCGTGAACACTGAAGCTTTCTTT	CASSPGDLVNTEAFF
-	TRBV2	-	TRBJ1-1	TGTGCCCGCAGTGGAGGGGGTCTGAACACTGAAGCTTTCTTT	CARSGGGLNTEAFF
-	TRBV20-1	-	TRBJ2-7	TGCAGTGCTAGAAACCCCAGGGCAAGCTCCTACGAGCAGTACTTC	CSARNPRASSYEQYF
few	TRBV20-1	TRBD1	TRBJ2-7	TGCAGTGCAAGGGGACAGGCAGCATACGAGCAGTACTTC	CSARGQAAYEQYF
few	TRBV20-1	-	TRBJ1-6	TGCAGTGCCGCGATCCGGGGGGAGACTTTGAATTCACCCCTCCACTTT	CSAAIRGETLNSPLHF
many	TRBV7-2	-	TRBJ2-1	TGTGCCAGCAGCTTAGAGTTCGGAAACAATGAGCAGTTCTTC	CASSLEFGNNEQFF
many	TRBV12-3/TRBV12-4	-	TRBJ2-5	TGTGCCAGCAGTTTATATCTAGAAGAGACCCAGTACTTC	CASSLYLEETQYF
-	TRBV6-5	TRBD1	TRBJ2-3	TGTGCCAGCAGCTGGGACAGGCTTAGCACAGATACGCAGTATTTT	CASSWDRLSTDTQYF
-	TRBV29-1	-	TRBJ1-1	TGCAGCGTTGAAGACACAGTGAAATTGGCAGCTTTCTTT	CSVEDTVKLAAFF
-	TRBV20-1	TRBD1	TRBJ1-5	TGCAGTGCTAGAGATCTCGCGACAGGGGGGGACAATCAGCCCCAGCATTTT	CSARDLATGGDNQPQHF
few	TRBV20-1	-	TRBJ2-1	TGCAGTGCTAGAGACCCAGGTGAGCAGTTCTTC	CSARDPGEQFF
-	TRBV12-3/TRBV12-4	-	TRBJ1-2	TGTGCCAGCAGTACAAGACGGAACTATGGCTACACCTTC	CASSTRRNYGYTF
-	TRBV28	-	TRBJ2-3	TGTGCCAGCAGTGACGGGGGCACAGATACGCAGTATTTT	CASSDGGTDTQYF
-	TRBV6-2/TRBV6-3	-	TRBJ2-3	TGTGCCAGCAGTTACTCGAGGGACTCCCGCCTTAGGCAGTATTTT	CASSYSRDSRLRQYF
many	TRBV12-3/TRBV12-4	-	TRBJ2-3	TGTGCCAGCAGTTACGGCAGCACAGATACGCAGTATTTT	CASSYGSTDTQYF
few	TRBV6-6	-	TRBJ2-3	TGTGCCAGCAGTCCCCAATTCGGGAAAGGAGCCACAGATACGCAGTATTTT	CASSPQFGKGATDTQYF
-	TRBV12-3/TRBV12-4	-	TRBJ1-2	TGTGCCAGCAGTAGGGGGGGAGGGCGAACGTCCTATGGCTACACCTTC	CASSRGGGRTSYGYTF
-	TRBV27	TRBD1	TRBJ2-1	TGTGCCAGCACCCCGGACAGGGGGGGGAATGAGCAGTTCTTC	CASTPDRGGNEQFF